A selection of T cell receptor beta chains follows, all from one sample in a study of regulatory T cells in long-lasting Graves disease. Each CDR3 protein is one row after TCRdb ran MiXCR on the multiplex PCR reads. The data show more than 300,000 distinct CDR3 sequences, with 10% to 15% seen just once and approximately 17% held by the top ten. These data also featured in a second study, about T cells in Graves' hyperthyroidism and ophthalmopathy.

Here the sequenced sample was peripheral blood mononuclear cells (PBMCs), taken at new diagnosis, from a patient treated with antithyroid drugs. These receptors originate from a woman younger than 35 with Graves disease. Both conserved end residues are part of each CDR3. Each record gives: V gene, clone size, D gene, J gene, CDR3 protein, CDR3 DNA. D genes are given only for firm matches. The listing skips clone size in some rows; elsewhere it reads once, few, many or a size class.

V gene: TRBV7-2
clone size: many
D gene: .
J gene: TRBJ2-5
CDR3 protein: CASRPGLLQETQYF
CDR3 DNA: TGTGCCAGCAGACCCGGACTGCTCCAAGAGACCCAGTACTTC

V gene: TRBV15
clone size: .
D gene: .
J gene: TRBJ1-6
CDR3 protein: CATQAGLIPNSPLHF
CDR3 DNA: TGTGCCACCCAGGCAGGGCTAATACCCAATTCACCCCTCCACTTT

V gene: TRBV6-1
clone size: many
D gene: .
J gene: TRBJ2-3
CDR3 protein: CASRLGGPSTDTQYF
CDR3 DNA: TGTGCCAGCAGGCTCGGGGGGCCTAGCACAGATACGCAGTATTTT

V gene: TRBV6-4
clone size: once
D gene: TRBD1
J gene: TRBJ2-6
CDR3 protein: CASSDYGTASGANVLTF
CDR3 DNA: TGTGCCAGCAGTGACTACGGGACAGCCTCTGGGGCCAACGTCCTGACTTTC

V gene: TRBV2
clone size: many
D gene: .
J gene: TRBJ2-7
CDR3 protein: CASKSQTGYEQYF
CDR3 DNA: TGTGCCAGCAAGAGTCAGACTGGCTACGAGCAGTACTTC

V gene: TRBV5-5
clone size: few
D gene: TRBD1
J gene: TRBJ1-6
CDR3 protein: CASSLVPTDRALHF
CDR3 DNA: TGTGCCAGCAGCTTGGTCCCTACGGACAGGGCCCTCCACTTT

V gene: TRBV29-1
clone size: .
D gene: .
J gene: TRBJ2-7
CDR3 protein: CSVSGGEGDPSYEQYF
CDR3 DNA: TGCAGCGTTTCAGGAGGTGAGGGAGACCCCTCCTACGAGCAGTACTTC

V gene: TRBV2
clone size: many
D gene: .
J gene: TRBJ1-6
CDR3 protein: CASSEAHQKYLHF
CDR3 DNA: TGTGCCAGCAGTGAAGCACATCAAAAGTACCTCCACTTT

V gene: TRBV27
clone size: many
D gene: .
J gene: TRBJ1-2
CDR3 protein: CASSSRGANYGYTF
CDR3 DNA: TGTGCCAGCAGCTCAAGAGGGGCTAACTATGGCTACACCTTC

V gene: TRBV28
clone size: many
D gene: .
J gene: TRBJ1-1
CDR3 protein: CASVARGVNTEAFF
CDR3 DNA: TGTGCCTCGGTTGCAAGGGGGGTGAACACTGAAGCTTTCTTT

V gene: TRBV12-3/TRBV12-4
clone size: many
D gene: .
J gene: TRBJ2-2
CDR3 protein: CASMTGLNTGELFF
CDR3 DNA: TGTGCCAGCATGACGGGACTGAACACCGGGGAGCTGTTTTTT

V gene: TRBV24-1
clone size: many
D gene: .
J gene: TRBJ2-1
CDR3 protein: CATSDLSGAPYNEQFF
CDR3 DNA: TGTGCCACCAGTGATTTGTCCGGGGCCCCCTACAATGAGCAGTTCTTC

V gene: TRBV5-6
clone size: .
D gene: TRBD2
J gene: TRBJ2-3
CDR3 protein: CASSLGREWATDTQYF
CDR3 DNA: TGTGCCAGCAGCTTGGGGCGGGAGTGGGCTACAGATACGCAGTATTTT

V gene: TRBV7-2
clone size: many
D gene: .
J gene: TRBJ2-2
CDR3 protein: CASSLFGRRDTGELFF
CDR3 DNA: TGTGCCAGCAGCTTGTTTGGCAGGCGGGACACCGGGGAGCTGTTTTTT

V gene: TRBV7-8
clone size: .
D gene: .
J gene: TRBJ2-7
CDR3 protein: CASSQRLARSYEQYF
CDR3 DNA: TGTGCCAGCAGCCAAAGGCTAGCGCGTTCCTACGAGCAGTACTTC

V gene: TRBV10-3
clone size: many
D gene: TRBD2
J gene: TRBJ2-5
CDR3 protein: CAMRGDQETQYF
CDR3 DNA: TGTGCCATGCGGGGGGACCAAGAGACCCAGTACTTC

V gene: TRBV27
clone size: many
D gene: TRBD1
J gene: TRBJ1-2
CDR3 protein: CASSWTGAYGYTF
CDR3 DNA: TGTGCCAGCAGTTGGACAGGGGCTTATGGCTACACCTTC

V gene: TRBV2
clone size: many
D gene: .
J gene: TRBJ2-1
CDR3 protein: CASKGGRGRYNEQFF
CDR3 DNA: TGTGCCAGCAAGGGGGGCAGGGGGAGATACAATGAGCAGTTCTTC

V gene: TRBV4-1
clone size: .
D gene: .
J gene: TRBJ2-6
CDR3 protein: CASRGRGRSGANVLTF
CDR3 DNA: TGCGCCAGCAGAGGGCGGGGCCGATCTGGGGCCAACGTCCTGACTTTC

V gene: TRBV7-6
clone size: few
D gene: TRBD2
J gene: TRBJ2-5
CDR3 protein: CASSSLTSGRGKTQYF
CDR3 DNA: TGTGCCAGCAGCTCTTTGACTAGCGGGAGAGGGAAGACCCAGTACTTC

V gene: TRBV12-3/TRBV12-4
clone size: many
D gene: .
J gene: TRBJ1-5
CDR3 protein: CASSPLDQPQHF
CDR3 DNA: TGTGCCAGCAGTCCCCTTGATCAGCCCCAGCATTTT

V gene: TRBV12-3/TRBV12-4
clone size: few
D gene: .
J gene: TRBJ2-4
CDR3 protein: CASGGGAGNIQYF
CDR3 DNA: TGTGCCAGCGGGGGGGGGGCTGGAAACATTCAGTACTTC

V gene: TRBV7-3
clone size: many
D gene: .
J gene: TRBJ1-1
CDR3 protein: CASSSERGTEAFF
CDR3 DNA: TGTGCCAGCAGCTCCGAACGTGGGACTGAAGCTTTCTTT

V gene: TRBV7-8
clone size: many
D gene: .
J gene: TRBJ2-4
CDR3 protein: CASSGVAAGALGNIQYF
CDR3 DNA: TGTGCCAGCAGCGGAGTGGCGGCGGGGGCTTTGGGAAACATTCAGTACTTC

V gene: TRBV7-9
clone size: many
D gene: TRBD2
J gene: TRBJ2-5
CDR3 protein: CAISGRAYETQYF
CDR3 DNA: TGTGCCATTAGCGGGAGGGCCTATGAGACCCAGTACTTC

V gene: TRBV27
clone size: many
D gene: .
J gene: TRBJ2-1
CDR3 protein: CASSLLDGGGEQFF
CDR3 DNA: TGTGCCAGCAGTCTATTGGACGGTGGGGGTGAGCAGTTCTTC

V gene: TRBV28
clone size: many
D gene: .
J gene: TRBJ2-3
CDR3 protein: CASSQNTDTQYF
CDR3 DNA: TGTGCCAGCAGCCAAAACACAGATACGCAGTATTTT

V gene: TRBV27
clone size: many
D gene: .
J gene: TRBJ2-3
CDR3 protein: CASSLPGTGTDTQYF
CDR3 DNA: TGTGCCAGCAGTTTACCCGGGACGGGAACAGATACGCAGTATTTT

V gene: TRBV12-3/TRBV12-4
clone size: .
D gene: .
J gene: TRBJ2-1
CDR3 protein: CASSFQGYSYNEQFF
CDR3 DNA: TGTGCCAGCAGTTTCCAAGGTTACTCCTACAATGAGCAGTTCTTC

V gene: TRBV12-3/TRBV12-4
clone size: many
D gene: .
J gene: TRBJ2-7
CDR3 protein: CASSSLTGYEQYF
CDR3 DNA: TGTGCCAGCAGTTCCCTTACTGGCTACGAGCAGTACTTC

V gene: TRBV5-1
clone size: .
D gene: TRBD1
J gene: TRBJ1-5
CDR3 protein: CASSLAAGGNQPQHF
CDR3 DNA: TGCGCCAGCAGCTTGGCGGCAGGGGGTAATCAGCCCCAGCATTTT

V gene: TRBV30
clone size: many
D gene: .
J gene: TRBJ1-6
CDR3 protein: CAWRARERSSYNSPLHF
CDR3 DNA: TGTGCCTGGAGGGCCCGGGAGAGGAGCTCCTATAATTCACCCCTCCACTTT

V gene: TRBV7-2
clone size: many
D gene: TRBD1
J gene: TRBJ1-5
CDR3 protein: CASSLAYRGGGQPQHF
CDR3 DNA: TGTGCCAGCAGCTTAGCTTACAGGGGTGGAGGACAGCCCCAGCATTTT

V gene: TRBV24-1
clone size: many
D gene: TRBD1
J gene: TRBJ2-3
CDR3 protein: CATSDRRTGLNTQYF
CDR3 DNA: TGTGCCACCAGTGATCGTAGGACAGGGTTAAATACGCAGTATTTT

V gene: TRBV30
clone size: many
D gene: .
J gene: TRBJ1-2
CDR3 protein: CAWSVQGYGYTF
CDR3 DNA: TGTGCCTGGAGTGTACAGGGCTATGGCTACACCTTC

V gene: TRBV18
clone size: .
D gene: .
J gene: TRBJ2-3
CDR3 protein: CASSPLHVPETGAQYF
CDR3 DNA: TGTGCCAGCTCACCACTTCACGTTCCGGAAACAGGAGCGCAGTATTTT

V gene: TRBV4-1
clone size: few
D gene: .
J gene: TRBJ2-3
CDR3 protein: CASSTGGRGTQYF
CDR3 DNA: TGCGCCAGCAGTACTGGGGGCAGAGGTACGCAGTATTTT

V gene: TRBV20-1
clone size: few
D gene: TRBD2
J gene: TRBJ2-1
CDR3 protein: CSARDKSGGFHEQFF
CDR3 DNA: TGCAGTGCTAGAGATAAAAGCGGGGGGTTCCATGAGCAGTTCTTC